This TCR beta chain was recovered during a study of breast tumors, draining lymph nodes, adjacent tissues. This clonotype occurred many times. Its antigen is unknown. Study-wide findings and caveats: Findings are consistent with lymph node origin and intratumoral expansion of most tumor T cells. Tumor TCR diversity was below lymph nodes but above nontumor tissue. Tumor T cell lymph node origin was a supported hypothesis, not proven. Luminal-like breast cancer showed significantly higher tumor–nontumor repertoire similarity than basal-like.

TCRdb itself ran the multiplex PCR reads through MiXCR, one entry per CDR3 protein. Of about 35,000 distinct CDR3 sequences in the sample, 36% were seen once. The CDR3 covers 17 residues. V dropped 0 bases and J dropped 0; count of bases not matched to a gene: 4. The germline gives CDR1 ENHRY, CDR2 SYGVKD. Sample: breast tumor tissue. The J gene is TRBJ2-3, the V gene TRBV10-3; TRBD1 aligns across 9 bases. The TCR was taken from a female donor with breast cancer. Some clones in this sample may be carry-over from other donors' samples. CDR3 in amino acids: CAISESKGQGSTDTQYF. DNA for the CDR3: TGTGCCATCAGTGAGTCGAAGGGACAGGGAAGCACAGATACGCAGTATTTT.